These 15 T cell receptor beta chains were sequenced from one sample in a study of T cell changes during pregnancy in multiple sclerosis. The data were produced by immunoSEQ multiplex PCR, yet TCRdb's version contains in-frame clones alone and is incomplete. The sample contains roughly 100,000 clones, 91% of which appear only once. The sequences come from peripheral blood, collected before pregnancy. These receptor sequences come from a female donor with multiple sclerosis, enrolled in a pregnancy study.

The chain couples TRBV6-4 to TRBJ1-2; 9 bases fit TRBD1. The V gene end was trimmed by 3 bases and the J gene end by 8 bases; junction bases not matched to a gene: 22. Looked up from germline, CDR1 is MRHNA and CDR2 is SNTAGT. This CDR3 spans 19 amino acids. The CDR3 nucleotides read TGTGCCAGCAGTGATAGGAGGGAGGGGACAGGGACCCTCAATTGGGGCTACACCTTC. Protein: CASSDRREGTGTLNWGYTF.

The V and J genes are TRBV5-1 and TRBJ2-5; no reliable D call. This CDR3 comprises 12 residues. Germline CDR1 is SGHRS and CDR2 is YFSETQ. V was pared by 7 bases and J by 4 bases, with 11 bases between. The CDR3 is CASRQSGETQYF. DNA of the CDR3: TGCGCCAGCCGGCAGTCGGGAGAGACCCAGTACTTC. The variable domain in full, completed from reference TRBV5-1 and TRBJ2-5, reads KAGVTQTPRYLIKTRGQQVTLSCSPISGHRSVSWYQQTPGQGLQFLFEYFSETQRNKGNFPGRFSGRQFSNSRSEMNVSTLELGDSALYLCASRQSGETQYFGPGTRLLVL.

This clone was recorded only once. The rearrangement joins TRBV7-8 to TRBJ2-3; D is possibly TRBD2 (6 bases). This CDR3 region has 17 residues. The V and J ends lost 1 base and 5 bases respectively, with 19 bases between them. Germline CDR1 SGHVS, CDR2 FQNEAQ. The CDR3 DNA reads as TGTGCCAGCAGCTTAGTGCCTAGCGCCAGAGTCGGAGATACGCAGTATTTT. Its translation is CASSLVPSARVGDTQYF. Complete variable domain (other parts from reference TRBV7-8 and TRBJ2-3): GAGVSQSPRYKVAKRGQDVALRCDPISGHVSLFWYQQALGQGPEFLTYFQNEAQLDKSGLPSDRFFAERPEGSVSTLKIQRTQQEDSAVYLCASSLVPSARVGDTQYFGPGTRLTVL.

The CDR3 protein is CASSPTGGAGNEQFF. The CDR3 DNA sequence: TGTGCCAGCAGCCCAACGGGGGGGGCTGGAAATGAGCAGTTCTTC. The V and J genes are TRBV7-3 and TRBJ2-1; 8 nucleotides line up with TRBD2. CDR3 length equals 15 residues. With 5 bases clipped from V and 7 bases from J, the junction kept 10 bases outside the gene matches. Germline-derived CDR1 and CDR2 are SGHTA and FQGTGA.

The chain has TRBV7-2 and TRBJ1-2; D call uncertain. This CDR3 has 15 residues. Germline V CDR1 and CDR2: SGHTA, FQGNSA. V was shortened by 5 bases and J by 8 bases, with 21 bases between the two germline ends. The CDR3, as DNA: TGTGCCAGCAGCCTCCTCGCCGGGTCACCGCGGGGCTACACCTTC. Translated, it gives CASSLLAGSPRGYTF.

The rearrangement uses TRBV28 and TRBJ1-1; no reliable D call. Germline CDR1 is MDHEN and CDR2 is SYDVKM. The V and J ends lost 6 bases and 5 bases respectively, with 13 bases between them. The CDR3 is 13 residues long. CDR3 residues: CASSPPLGTEAFF. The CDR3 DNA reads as TGTGCCAGCAGCCCTCCCCTAGGTACTGAAGCTTTCTTT.

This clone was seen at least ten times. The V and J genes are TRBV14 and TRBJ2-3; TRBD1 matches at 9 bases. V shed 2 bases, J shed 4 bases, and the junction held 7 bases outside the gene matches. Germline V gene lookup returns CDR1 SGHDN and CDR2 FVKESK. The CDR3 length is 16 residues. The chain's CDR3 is CASSQSETGGPDTQYF. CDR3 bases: TGTGCCAGCAGCCAATCAGAGACAGGGGGACCAGATACGCAGTATTTT.

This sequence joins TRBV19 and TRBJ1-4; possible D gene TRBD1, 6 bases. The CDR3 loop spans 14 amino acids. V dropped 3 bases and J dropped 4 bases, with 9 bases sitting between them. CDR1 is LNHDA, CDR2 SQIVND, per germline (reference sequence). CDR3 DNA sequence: TGTGCCAGTAGTATGTTCAGGGGTAATGAAAAACTGTTTTTT. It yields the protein CASSMFRGNEKLFF.

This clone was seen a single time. Written as DNA, the CDR3 is TGTGCCAGCAGCCGCCTCGGACTAGCGGGAGGTATATCCTACAATGAGCAGTTCTTC. Residues: CASSRLGLAGGISYNEQFF. V gene TRBV7-2 combines with J gene TRBJ2-1; the match to TRBD2 covers 14 bases. The germline CDR1 and CDR2 sequences are SGHTA and FQGNSA. The CDR3 extends over 19 amino acids. V lost 5 bases and J lost 1; bases outside the gene matches: 10.

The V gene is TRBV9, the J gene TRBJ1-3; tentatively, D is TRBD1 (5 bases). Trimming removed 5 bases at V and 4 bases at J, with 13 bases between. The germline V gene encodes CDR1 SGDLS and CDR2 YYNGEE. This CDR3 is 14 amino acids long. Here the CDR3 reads CASSTRVSGNTIYF. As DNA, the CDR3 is TGTGCCAGCAGTACCAGGGTGTCGGGAAACACCATATATTTT.

Here the CDR3 DNA reads TGCGCCAGCAGCTTGGCAGGGGGCGGGAAAGGGACAGATACGCAGTATTTT. This encodes CASSLAGGGKGTDTQYF. This chain joins TRBV5-1 and TRBJ2-3, with 8 bases matching TRBD1. This CDR3 is 17 amino acids long. Germline lookup yields CDR1 SGHRS and CDR2 YFSETQ. V lost 0 bases to trimming and J lost 3 bases; unmatched junction nucleotides: 9.

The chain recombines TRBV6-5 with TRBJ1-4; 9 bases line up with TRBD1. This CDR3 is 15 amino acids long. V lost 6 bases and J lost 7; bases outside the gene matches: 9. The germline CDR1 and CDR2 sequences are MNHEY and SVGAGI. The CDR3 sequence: CASRPDRGVSEKLFF. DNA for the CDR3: TGTGCCAGCAGACCCGACAGGGGGGTTAGTGAAAAACTGTTTTTT.

CDR3 coding DNA: TGTGCCAGCAGTTACTCTCTTCCCACTCAAGAGACCCAGTACTTC. Residues: CASSYSLPTQETQYF. The chain has TRBV6-5 and TRBJ2-5; no clear D. This CDR3 has 15 amino acids. Germline V gives CDR1 MNHEY, CDR2 SVGAGI. Trimming shortened V by 0 bases and J by 2 bases, and 10 bases separated the two germline ends.

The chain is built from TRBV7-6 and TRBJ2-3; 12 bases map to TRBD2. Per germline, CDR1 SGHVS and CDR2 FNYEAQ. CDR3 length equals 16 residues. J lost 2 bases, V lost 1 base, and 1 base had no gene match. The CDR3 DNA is TGTGCCAGCAGCTTAGGGACTAGCGGGAACACAGATACGCAGTATTTT. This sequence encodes CASSLGTSGNTDTQYF.

Here the CDR3 DNA reads TGTGCCAGTAGTCCCTCCGGGACAGGGGTTAATTCACCCCTCCACTTT. It specifies CASSPSGTGVNSPLHF. The V and J genes are TRBV19 and TRBJ1-6, with 10 bases fitting TRBD1. V lost 5 bases, J lost 6 bases, and 7 bases stayed unmatched. Germline V gene lookup returns CDR1 LNHDA and CDR2 SQIVND (reference sequence). This CDR3 comprises 16 residues.